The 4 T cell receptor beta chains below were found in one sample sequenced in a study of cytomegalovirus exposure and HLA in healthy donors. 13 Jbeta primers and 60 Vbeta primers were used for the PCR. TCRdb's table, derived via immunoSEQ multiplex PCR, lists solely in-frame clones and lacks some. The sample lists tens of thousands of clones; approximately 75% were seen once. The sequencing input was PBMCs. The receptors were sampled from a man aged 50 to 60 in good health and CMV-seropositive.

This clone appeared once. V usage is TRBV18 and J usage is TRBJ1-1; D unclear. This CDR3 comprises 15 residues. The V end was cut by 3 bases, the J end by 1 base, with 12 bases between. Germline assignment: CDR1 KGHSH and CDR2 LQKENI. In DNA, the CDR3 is TGTGCCAGCTCACCGACTAACAGACCGAACACTGAAGCTTTCTTT. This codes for CASSPTNRPNTEAFF.

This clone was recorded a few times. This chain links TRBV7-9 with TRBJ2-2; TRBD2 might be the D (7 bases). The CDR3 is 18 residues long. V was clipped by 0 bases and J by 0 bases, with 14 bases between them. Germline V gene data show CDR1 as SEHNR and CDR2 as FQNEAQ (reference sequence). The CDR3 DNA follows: TGTGCCAGCAGCTTAGCGCGCGGGGGCAGGTCGAACACCGGGGAGCTGTTTTTT. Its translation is CASSLARGGRSNTGELFF.

The CDR3 protein is CASSYFGGAMGPLHF. The CDR3 DNA reads TGTGCCAGCAGTTACTTTGGAGGGGCTATGGGGCCCCTCCACTTT. This chain links TRBV6-5 with TRBJ1-6; TRBD1 is a possible D gene (5 bases). In germline, CDR1 is MNHEY, CDR2 SVGAGI. V was shortened by 1 base and J by 13 bases, with 17 bases between the two germline ends. The CDR3 runs 15 residues.

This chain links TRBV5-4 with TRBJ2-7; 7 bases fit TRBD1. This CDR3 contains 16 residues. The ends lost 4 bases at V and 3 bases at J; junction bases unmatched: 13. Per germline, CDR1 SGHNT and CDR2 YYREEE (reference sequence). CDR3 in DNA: TGTGCCAGCAGCCCTCCCCGACAGGGACGTAACTACGAGCAGTACTTC. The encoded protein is CASSPPRQGRNYEQYF. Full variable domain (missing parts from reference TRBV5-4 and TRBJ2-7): ETGVTQSPTHLIKTRGQQVTLRCSSQSGHNTVSWYQQALGQGPQFIFQYYREEENGRGNFPPRFSGLQFPNYSSELNVNALELDDSALYLCASSPPRQGRNYEQYFGPGTRLTVT.